One and the same sample provided the 30 T cell receptor beta chains below, sequenced in a study of T cells after yellow fever vaccination. One entry per CDR3 protein results from TCRdb running MiXCR on the 5' RACE reads. The sample gives around 310,000 distinct CDR3 sequences, around 4.3% of which show up once; approximately 19% is in the top ten. This material consisted of PBMCs, taken 15 days after the yellow fever booster vaccination. These receptors were taken from a man aged 18 to 30 who received the YFV17D yellow fever vaccine.

The V gene is TRBV2, the J gene TRBJ1-2; D is unresolved. The CDR3 consists of 14 residues. The V end was cut by 1 base, the J end by 5 bases, with 11 bases between. Germline V lookup: CDR1 SNHLY, CDR2 FYNNEI. CDR3 DNA: TGTGCCAGCAGTGAAGACTCGGGGTTTTATGGCTACACCTTC. Protein sequence: CASSEDSGFYGYTF.

This clonotype was found a few times. This chain joins TRBV5-4 and TRBJ2-5; 9 nucleotides agree with TRBD2. J lost 3 bases, V lost 2 bases, and 5 bases had no gene match. This CDR3 spans 15 amino acids. Germline V gives CDR1 SGHNT, CDR2 YYREEE (reference sequence). In DNA, the CDR3 is TGTGCCAGCAGCTTCGCGGTAGCGGGGGAAGAGACCCAGTACTTC. Translation: CASSFAVAGEETQYF.

This clonotype was counted a few times. The chain links TRBV6-6 to TRBJ1-2; D is unclear. The CDR3 has 15 residues. V was pared by 10 bases and J by 0 bases, with 18 bases between. The V gene's germline CDR1 is MNHNY and CDR2 SVGAGI (reference sequence). CDR3 loop: CATVGYNFSNYGYTF. CDR3 DNA: TGTGCCACCGTTGGCTACAATTTCTCTAACTATGGCTACACCTTC.

This clonotype was seen many times. This rearrangement joins TRBV30 to TRBJ2-2, with a tentative D call TRBD1 (5 bases). The CDR3 totals 12 residues. Trimming took 1 base from V and 7 from J, leaving 7 bases between them. Germline loops: CDR1 GTSNPN, CDR2 SVGIG (reference sequence). Here the CDR3 DNA reads TGTGCCTGGAGTGAGGGGCGCGGGGAGCTGTTTTTT. Its protein product is CAWSEGRGELFF.

This clonotype has more than one count but fewer than ten. V gene TRBV9 combines with J gene TRBJ2-1; D is possibly TRBD1 or TRBD2 (7 bases each). Germline assignment: CDR1 SGDLS and CDR2 YYNGEE. Trimming cost V 5 bases and J 6 bases, with 21 bases left between them. This CDR3 has 16 amino acids. CDR3 loop: CASRHPRQGGFNEQFF. Here the CDR3 DNA reads TGTGCCAGCAGACACCCAAGACAGGGAGGGTTCAATGAGCAGTTCTTC.

In its sample, this clonotype was seen a few times. J is TRBJ2-6 and V is TRBV5-4, with D hard to call. Deletions cut 4 bases from V and 0 bases from J, with 8 bases between. CDR1 SGHNT and CDR2 YYREEE come from the germline V gene (reference sequence). This CDR3 contains 15 residues. CDR3 in amino acids: CASSRSSSGANVLTF. CDR3 sequence (DNA): TGTGCCAGCAGCAGGAGTAGCTCTGGGGCCAACGTCCTGACTTTC.

This clonotype was observed at least ten times. This rearrangement joins TRBV5-1 to TRBJ1-6, with no clear D. Germline loops: CDR1 SGHRS, CDR2 YFSETQ. The germline V and J ends were trimmed by 0 bases and 7 bases, with 11 bases remaining between them. The CDR3 totals 15 residues. CDR3 residues: CASSLVGSSNSPLHF. The CDR3 nucleotides read TGCGCCAGCAGCTTGGTGGGATCCTCGAATTCACCCCTCCACTTT.

This clonotype was detected many times. This chain connects TRBV7-9 to TRBJ1-1; D gene uncertain. This CDR3 is 13 amino acids long. Germline V gene sequence: CDR1 SEHNR, CDR2 FQNEAQ (reference sequence). V dropped 5 bases and J dropped 5 bases, with 12 bases sitting between them. The CDR3 DNA sequence: TGTGCCAGCAGCGAGGTCCGGGAGACTGAAGCTTTCTTT. It translates to CASSEVRETEAFF.

The CDR3 coding sequence is TGTGCCAGCAGCCATTCGATGACAGGGTTGAGCAATCAGCCCCAGCATTTT. Translation gives CASSHSMTGLSNQPQHF. The V and J genes are TRBV5-6 and TRBJ1-5, with TRBD1 identical over 7 bases. From germline, CDR1 is SGHDT and CDR2 YYEEEE. CDR3 size: 17 residues. The V and J ends lost 4 bases and 1 base, in that order; junction bases with no gene match: 11.

The chain's CDR3 is CASSDSTSSYEQYF. The CDR3 DNA reads TGTGCCAGTTCTGACAGCACCAGCTCCTACGAGCAGTACTTC. The J gene is TRBJ2-7, the V gene TRBV12-3 or TRBV12-4; weak D call: TRBD1 (5 bases). V was pared by 9 bases and J by 0 bases, with 15 bases between. The CDR3 covers 14 residues.

The chain combines TRBV19 with TRBJ2-4, with 9 bases lining up with TRBD1. Trimming took 5 bases from V and 5 from J; bases not matched to a gene: 7. Per germline, CDR1 LNHDA and CDR2 SQIVND (reference sequence). The CDR3 runs 15 residues. CDR3 region: CASSGTGRMENIQYF. The CDR3 DNA follows: TGTGCCAGTAGTGGGACAGGGAGGATGGAAAACATTCAGTACTTC.

Many counts were recorded for this clonotype. This sequence joins TRBV5-1 and TRBJ1-5, with D possibly being TRBD1 (5 bases). The CDR3 loop spans 16 amino acids. Looked up from germline, CDR1 is SGHRS and CDR2 is YFSETQ. The V end was cut by 0 bases, the J end by 0 bases, with 10 bases between. The CDR3 nucleotides are TGCGCCAGCAGCTTGGGGCTGACAGATAGCAATCAGCCCCAGCATTTT. Translating gives CASSLGLTDSNQPQHF.

This clonotype showed up many times. The chain uses TRBV7-2 and TRBJ1-5; 10 bases are shared with TRBD1. Germline V CDR1 and CDR2: SGHTA, FQGNSA. CDR3 length: 16 residues. J lost 2 bases, V lost 3 bases, and 4 bases had no gene match. This CDR3 reads CASSFSGTGGNQPQHF. In nucleotides, the CDR3 is TGTGCCAGCAGCTTCTCCGGGACAGGGGGCAATCAGCCCCAGCATTTT.

This clonotype was observed a handful of times. The chain employs TRBV5-1 and TRBJ2-1, with no clear D. V lost 4 bases, J lost 0 bases, and 14 bases lay in between. This CDR3 region has 16 residues. Germline V gives CDR1 SGHRS, CDR2 YFSETQ. CDR3 sequence: CASSSPDVSSYNEQFF. As DNA, the CDR3 is TGCGCCAGCAGCAGCCCGGACGTGAGCTCCTACAATGAGCAGTTCTTC.

The sample holds a few counts of this clonotype. The chain employs TRBV6-2 or TRBV6-3 and TRBJ2-1, with 12 bases aligning to TRBD2. V dropped 6 bases and J dropped 1; count of bases not matched to a gene: 4. There are 16 residues in the CDR3. Germline lookup yields CDR1 MNHEY and CDR2 SVGEGT. This chain's CDR3 is CASRPTSGGSYNEQFF. The CDR3 nucleotides are TGTGCCAGCAGACCCACTAGCGGGGGGTCCTACAATGAGCAGTTCTTC.

This clonotype was recorded at least ten times. The chain carries TRBV12-3 or TRBV12-4 and TRBJ1-6; D gene uncertain. CDR3 size: 13 residues. With 1 base removed from V and 9 bases from J, the gap between germline ends came to 7 bases. The CDR3 loop is CASSLGSGSPLHF. The CDR3 DNA is TGTGCCAGCAGTTTAGGGTCCGGTTCACCCCTCCACTTT.

This clonotype was counted between two and nine times. V is TRBV5-1 and J is TRBJ2-2; 8 bases align to TRBD1. After removal of 3 bases from V and 4 bases from J, the junction contained 5 bases not matched to a gene. This CDR3 is built from 15 residues. The germline V gene encodes CDR1 SGHRS and CDR2 YFSETQ. For the CDR3, the DNA is TGCGCCAGCAGCTCGGGACAGGCGAGCACCGGGGAGCTGTTTTTT. Its protein is CASSSGQASTGELFF.

This clonotype has a handful of counts. The V call is TRBV4-1, the J call TRBJ2-1; a weak D match, TRBD1 (5 bases). Trimming stripped 1 base from V and 8 bases from J, with 12 bases between. Germline values: CDR1 MGHRA, CDR2 YSYEKL. CDR3 length equals 14 residues. CDR3 protein: CASSQGIVGDEQFF. The CDR3 DNA follows: TGCGCCAGCAGCCAAGGAATAGTAGGGGATGAGCAGTTCTTC.

This clonotype was counted at least ten times. The chain uses TRBV28 and TRBJ1-6; D not resolved. V shed 6 bases and J shed 7 bases, with 7 bases lying between them. Per germline, CDR1 MDHEN and CDR2 SYDVKM. The length of the CDR3 is 12 residues. This CDR3 is CASRMSNSPLHF. CDR3 sequence (DNA): TGTGCCAGCAGAATGAGCAATTCACCCCTCCACTTT.

The rearrangement uses TRBV4-1 and TRBJ1-4, with D perhaps TRBD1 (5 bases). Between the trimmed V and J ends, which lost 4 bases and 0 bases, there was a span of 15 bases. Germline assignment: CDR1 MGHRA and CDR2 YSYEKL. CDR3 size: 17 residues. In DNA, the CDR3 is TGCGCCAGCAGCCGGAACCTCCAGGGTGCAACTAATGAAAAACTGTTTTTT. Translated: CASSRNLQGATNEKLFF.

This clonotype was counted ten times or more. This chain uses TRBV5-1 with TRBJ1-2, with D unclear. V was cut by 4 bases and J by 4 bases, with 20 bases left in between. The CDR3 runs to 16 residues. CDR1 and CDR2 (germline): SGHRS, YFSETQ. The CDR3 coding sequence is TGCGCCAGCAGCCCCTCGGACCGGATCCCCCTCTATGGCTACACCTTC. Translating it yields CASSPSDRIPLYGYTF.

This clonotype was detected many times. The chain is built from TRBV12-3 or TRBV12-4 and TRBJ2-5; D may be TRBD1 (6 bases). The CDR3 totals 17 residues. V was clipped by 6 bases and J by 3 bases, with 23 bases between them. As DNA, the CDR3 is TGTGCCAGCAGCCCGGCGGTGAGGCAGGGGATCAAAGAGACCCAGTACTTC. This translates into CASSPAVRQGIKETQYF.

This clonotype was found many times. The gene calls are TRBV29-1 and TRBJ2-1; D is undetermined. This CDR3 region has 10 residues. V lost 7 bases and J 7 bases, leaving 8 bases between the germline ends. The V gene's germline CDR1 is SQVTM and CDR2 ANQGSEA. CDR3 sequence reads: CSARGNEQFF. The DNA for the CDR3 is TGCAGCGCCCGAGGAAATGAGCAGTTCTTC.

This clonotype was detected many times. This chain uses TRBV7-2 with TRBJ1-6, with TRBD1 matching over 8 bases. CDR1 is SGHTA, CDR2 FQGNSA, per germline. Germline trimming cut 5 bases from V and 11 bases from J; bases unmatched to any gene: 11. This CDR3 is 15 amino acids long. CDR3 DNA: TGTGCCAGCAGCACAGGGGGGACAGTCGGCCCACCCCTCCACTTT. This translates into CASSTGGTVGPPLHF. Looking up the rest from reference TRBV7-2 and TRBJ1-6 gives the full variable domain: GAGVSQSPSNKVTEKGKDVELRCDPISGHTALYWYRQSLGQGLEFLIYFQGNSAPDKSGLPSDRFSAERTGGSVSTLTIQRTQQEDSAVYLCASSTGGTVGPPLHFGNGTRLTVT.

The table lists this clonotype with many counts. The chain uses TRBV27 and TRBJ2-7; D is possibly TRBD2 (5 bases). V lost 0 bases, J lost 5 bases, and 11 bases lay in between. The CDR3 has 14 amino acids. Per the germline V gene, CDR1 is MNHEY and CDR2 is SMNVEV (reference sequence). The CDR3 region is CASSLSLATHEQYF. CDR3 bases: TGTGCCAGCAGTTTATCGTTAGCGACACACGAGCAGTACTTC.

This clonotype was counted between two and nine times. CDR3 residues: CASSLASSNQPQHF. The CDR3 nucleotides are TGTGCCAGCAGCTTGGCCAGCAGCAATCAGCCCCAGCATTTT. This sequence joins TRBV7-2 and TRBJ1-5; D is unresolved. V was clipped by 3 bases and J by 1 base, with 7 bases between them. The CDR3 length is 14 residues. Looked up from germline, CDR1 is SGHTA and CDR2 is FQGNSA.

This clonotype has only a few counts. This chain joins TRBV20-1 and TRBJ2-1; 9 bases are a match to TRBD2. The CDR3 spans 16 residues. Germline values: CDR1 DFQATT, CDR2 SNEGSKA (reference sequence). V trimming: 0 bases; J trimming: 2 bases; junction bases outside the gene matches: 5. The CDR3 region has the DNA TGCAGTGCTAGAGATTTAGCTAGCGGGGCCTACAATGAGCAGTTCTTC. Translating it yields CSARDLASGAYNEQFF.

V usage is TRBV15 and J usage is TRBJ1-1; no clear D gene. V dropped 0 bases and J dropped 1 base, with 9 bases sitting between them. The CDR3 is 15 residues long. Germline CDR1 reads LNHNV; CDR2 reads YYDKDF (reference sequence). DNA for the CDR3: TGTGCCACCAGCAGAGATAGACACACGAACACTGAAGCTTTCTTT. Translating gives CATSRDRHTNTEAFF.

This clonotype appeared many times. The V and J genes are TRBV7-2 and TRBJ2-1; 9 bases match TRBD1. The V and J ends lost 2 bases and 10 bases, in that order; junction bases with no gene match: 6. CDR1 SGHTA and CDR2 FQGNSA come from the germline V gene. The CDR3 runs 14 residues. CDR3 amino acids: CASSLLGQGSEQFF. CDR3 bases: TGTGCCAGCAGCTTACTAGGACAGGGGAGCGAGCAGTTCTTC.

Only a few counts were recorded for this clonotype. The chain uses TRBV20-1 and TRBJ1-2; D unresolved. V lost 3 bases and J lost 6, with 8 bases in between. Germline V gene data show CDR1 as DFQATT and CDR2 as SNEGSKA (reference sequence). This CDR3 is 11 amino acids long. CDR3 residues: CSASDQDGYTF. The DNA of the CDR3 is TGCAGTGCTAGTGATCAGGATGGCTACACCTTC.